The rows below give T cell receptor beta chains drawn from one sample of a study of blood T cell repertoires in COVID-19. The method was immunoSEQ multiplex PCR; TCRdb's version includes in-frame clones alone and lacks a portion of them. The sample holds 160,000 or so clones, less than 90% seen once. Sequenced material: PBMCs or T cells enriched from blood (not recorded which). The source is a woman in her forties or fifties who had recovered from COVID-19. The CDR3 runs from the conserved cysteine through the conserved F or W. A D gene is named only where the DNA matches it firmly. Some rows have no size entry. The others give once, few or many, or a class for an expanded clone.

abundance,d_gene,j_gene,v_gene,CDR3aa,CDR3nt
-,TRBD1,TRBJ2-2,TRBV19,CASLRDRVNTGELFF,TGTGCCAGTCTTCGGGACAGGGTGAACACCGGGGAGCTGTTTTTT
-,-,TRBJ2-2,TRBV28,CASSLGQGNTGELFF,TGTGCCAGCAGTTTGGGTCAGGGCAACACCGGGGAGCTGTTTTTT
-,-,TRBJ2-7,TRBV28,CASKDGGVYEQYF,TGTGCCAGCAAGGACGGGGGAGTCTACGAGCAGTACTTC
few,TRBD1,TRBJ2-5,TRBV15,CATSRELQGAPGQETQYF,TGTGCCACCAGCAGAGAGCTACAGGGGGCGCCCGGCCAAGAGACCCAGTACTTC
-,-,TRBJ2-2,TRBV5-1,CASSLRTGQYTGELFF,TGCGCCAGCAGCTTAAGGACTGGCCAGTACACCGGGGAGCTGTTTTTT
-,TRBD2,TRBJ2-3,TRBV4-2,CASSLEREDDTQYF,TGTGCCAGCAGCCTGGAGCGGGAGGACGATACGCAGTATTTT
-,-,TRBJ2-7,TRBV27,CASSLGRSAGEQYF,TGTGCCAGCAGTTTAGGTCGGAGTGCGGGCGAGCAGTACTTC
-,TRBD1,TRBJ1-2,TRBV3-1/TRBV3-2,CASRPTGMTGYGYTF,TGTGCCAGCAGGCCGACAGGGATGACAGGCTATGGCTACACCTTC
-,TRBD1,TRBJ1-2,TRBV7-2,CASSLAPGQGRDYGYTF,TGTGCCAGCAGCTTAGCACCGGGACAGGGACGGGACTATGGCTACACCTTC
-,TRBD2,TRBJ2-2,TRBV24-1,CATSDLLPGLAGAGTGELFF,TGTGCCACCAGTGATTTGCTCCCGGGACTAGCGGGGGCCGGCACCGGGGAGCTGTTTTTT
-,TRBD1,TRBJ2-6,TRBV19,CASSPRTGTGANVLTF,TGTGCCAGTAGTCCCCGGACAGGGACTGGGGCCAACGTCCTGACTTTC
-,TRBD2,TRBJ2-7,TRBV19,CASSMWASGSYEQYF,TGTGCCAGTAGTATGTGGGCTAGCGGGAGTTACGAGCAGTACTTC
-,-,TRBJ2-3,TRBV28,CASTSRDTQYF,TGTGCCAGCACCTCGAGGGATACGCAGTATTTT
-,-,TRBJ2-7,TRBV28,CASSPPGGRGLMYEQYF,TGTGCCAGCAGCCCTCCCGGGGGCAGGGGGTTAATGTACGAGCAGTACTTC
-,-,TRBJ2-7,TRBV11-3,CASSTASRVYEQYF,TGTGCCAGCAGTACCGCTTCCCGCGTCTACGAGCAGTACTTC
-,TRBD1,TRBJ2-1,TRBV5-1,CASTLGTGPYNEQFF,TGCGCCAGCACCTTAGGGACAGGTCCATACAATGAGCAGTTCTTC
few,TRBD2,TRBJ2-3,TRBV4-3,CASSQGPPGGHDTQYF,TGCGCCAGCAGCCAAGGGCCCCCGGGAGGCCACGATACGCAGTATTTT
-,-,TRBJ2-2,TRBV5-4,CASSLTDSVSGELFF,TGTGCCAGCAGCTTGACGGACAGCGTGTCCGGGGAGCTGTTTTTT
-,TRBD1,TRBJ2-7,TRBV6-6,CASTRGRDRGYEQYF,TGTGCCAGCACCCGGGGCAGAGACAGGGGCTACGAGCAGTACTTC
-,TRBD1,TRBJ1-5,TRBV28,CASSRDRNQPQHF,TGTGCCAGCAGCAGGGACAGAAATCAGCCCCAGCATTTT
-,-,TRBJ1-5,TRBV18,CASSGPNQPRHF,TGTGCCAGCTCGGGCCCAAATCAGCCCCGGCATTTT
-,-,TRBJ2-7,TRBV9,CASSETSSMYEQYF,TGTGCCAGCAGCGAAACTAGCAGCATGTACGAGCAGTACTTC